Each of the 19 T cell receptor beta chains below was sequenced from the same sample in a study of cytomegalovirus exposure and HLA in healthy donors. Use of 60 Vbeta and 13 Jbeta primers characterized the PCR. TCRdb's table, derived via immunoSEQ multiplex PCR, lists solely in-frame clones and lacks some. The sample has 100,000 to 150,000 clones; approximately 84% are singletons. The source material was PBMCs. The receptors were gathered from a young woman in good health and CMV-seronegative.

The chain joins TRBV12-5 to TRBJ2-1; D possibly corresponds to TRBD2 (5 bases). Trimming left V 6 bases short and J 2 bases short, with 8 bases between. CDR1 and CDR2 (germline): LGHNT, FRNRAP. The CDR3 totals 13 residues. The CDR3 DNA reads TGTGCTAGTGGGACCGGGACCTACAATGAGCAGTTCTTC. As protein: CASGTGTYNEQFF. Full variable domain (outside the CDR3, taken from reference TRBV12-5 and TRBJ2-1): DARVTQTPRHKVTEMGQEVTMRCQPILGHNTVFWYRQTMMQGLELLAYFRNRAPLDDSGMPKDRFSAEMPDATLATLKIQPSEPRDSAVYFCASGTGTYNEQFFGPGTRLTVL.

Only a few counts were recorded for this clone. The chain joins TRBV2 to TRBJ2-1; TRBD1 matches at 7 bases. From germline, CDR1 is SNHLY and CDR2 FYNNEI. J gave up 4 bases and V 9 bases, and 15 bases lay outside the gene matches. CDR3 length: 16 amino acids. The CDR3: CARRIPGTALYNEQFF. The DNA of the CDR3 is TGTGCCAGGAGGATTCCCGGGACAGCGCTGTACAATGAGCAGTTCTTC.

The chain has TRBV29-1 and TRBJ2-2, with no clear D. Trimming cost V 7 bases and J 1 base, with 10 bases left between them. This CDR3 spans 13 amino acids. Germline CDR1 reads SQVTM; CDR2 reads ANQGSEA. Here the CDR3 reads CSARSENTGELFF. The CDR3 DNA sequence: TGCAGCGCCCGATCAGAGAACACCGGGGAGCTGTTTTTT.

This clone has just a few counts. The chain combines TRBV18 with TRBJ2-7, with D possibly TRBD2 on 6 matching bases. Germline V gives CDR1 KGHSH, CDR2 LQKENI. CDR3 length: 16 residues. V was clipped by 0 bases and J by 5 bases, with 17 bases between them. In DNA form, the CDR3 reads TGTGCCAGCTCACCACCGAGGGCGGGAATCCCCCACGAGCAGTACTTC. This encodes CASSPPRAGIPHEQYF.

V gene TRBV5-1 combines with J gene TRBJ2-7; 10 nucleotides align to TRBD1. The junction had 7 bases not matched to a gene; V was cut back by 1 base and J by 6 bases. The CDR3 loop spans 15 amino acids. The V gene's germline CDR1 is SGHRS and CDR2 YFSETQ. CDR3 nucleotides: TGCGCCAGCAGCTTGAGGACAGGGGGAGTAATCGAGCAGTACTTC. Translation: CASSLRTGGVIEQYF.

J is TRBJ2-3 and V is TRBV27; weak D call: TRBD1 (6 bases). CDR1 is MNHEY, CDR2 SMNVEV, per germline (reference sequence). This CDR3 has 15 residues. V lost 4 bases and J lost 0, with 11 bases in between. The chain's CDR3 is CASSSRGFSTDTQYF. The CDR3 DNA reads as TGTGCCAGCAGTTCCAGGGGTTTCAGCACAGATACGCAGTATTTT.

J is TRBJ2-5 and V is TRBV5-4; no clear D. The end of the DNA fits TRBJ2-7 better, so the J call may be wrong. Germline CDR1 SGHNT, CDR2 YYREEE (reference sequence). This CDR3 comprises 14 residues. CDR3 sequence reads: CASSLGGLNYEQYF. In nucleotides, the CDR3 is TGTGCCAGCAGCTTGGGCGGATTAAATTACGAGCAGTACTTC.

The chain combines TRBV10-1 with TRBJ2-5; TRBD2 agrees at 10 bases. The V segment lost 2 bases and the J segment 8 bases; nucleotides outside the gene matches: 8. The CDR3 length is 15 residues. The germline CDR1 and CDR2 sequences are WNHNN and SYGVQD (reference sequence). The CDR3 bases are TGCGCCAGCAGTGAGAGGACTAGCGGCCCGGGTACCCAGTACTTC. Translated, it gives CASSERTSGPGTQYF.

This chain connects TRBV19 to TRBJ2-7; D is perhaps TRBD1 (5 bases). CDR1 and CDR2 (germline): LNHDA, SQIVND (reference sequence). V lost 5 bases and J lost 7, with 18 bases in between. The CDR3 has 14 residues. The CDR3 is CASSVRTSGIEQYF. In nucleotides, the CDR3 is TGTGCCAGTAGTGTCAGGACATCAGGCATTGAGCAGTACTTC.

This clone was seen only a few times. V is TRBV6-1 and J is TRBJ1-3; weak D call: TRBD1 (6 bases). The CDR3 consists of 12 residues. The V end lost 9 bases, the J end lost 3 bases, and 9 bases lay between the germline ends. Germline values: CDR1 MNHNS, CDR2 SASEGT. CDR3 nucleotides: TGTGCCAGTCGGACAGATGGAAACACCATATATTTT. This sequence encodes CASRTDGNTIYF.

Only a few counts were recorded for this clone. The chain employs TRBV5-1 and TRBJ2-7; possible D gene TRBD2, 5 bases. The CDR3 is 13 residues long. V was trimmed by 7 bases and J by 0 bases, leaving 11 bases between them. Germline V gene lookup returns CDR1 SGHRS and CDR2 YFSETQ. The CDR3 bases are TGCGCCAGCGGGTCGGGGTCCTCCTACGAGCAGTACTTC. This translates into CASGSGSSYEQYF.

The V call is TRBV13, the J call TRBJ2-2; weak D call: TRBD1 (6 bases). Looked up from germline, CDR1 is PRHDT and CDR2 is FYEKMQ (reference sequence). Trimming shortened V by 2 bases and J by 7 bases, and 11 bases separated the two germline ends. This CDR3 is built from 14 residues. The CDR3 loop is CASSLTARGGELFF. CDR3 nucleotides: TGTGCCAGCAGCTTAACCGCCAGGGGCGGGGAGCTGTTTTTT. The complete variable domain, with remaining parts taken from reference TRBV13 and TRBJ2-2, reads AAGVIQSPRHLIKEKRETATLKCYPIPRHDTVYWYQQGPGQDPQFLISFYEKMQSDKGSIPDRFSAQQFSDYHSELNMSSLELGDSALYFCASSLTARGGELFFGEGSRLTVL.

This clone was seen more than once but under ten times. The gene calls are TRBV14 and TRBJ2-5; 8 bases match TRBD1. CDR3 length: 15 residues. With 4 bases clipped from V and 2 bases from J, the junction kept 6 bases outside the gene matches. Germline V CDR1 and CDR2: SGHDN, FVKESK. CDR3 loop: CASSRKWTGQETQYF. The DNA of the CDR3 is TGTGCCAGCAGCCGTAAATGGACAGGGCAAGAGACCCAGTACTTC.

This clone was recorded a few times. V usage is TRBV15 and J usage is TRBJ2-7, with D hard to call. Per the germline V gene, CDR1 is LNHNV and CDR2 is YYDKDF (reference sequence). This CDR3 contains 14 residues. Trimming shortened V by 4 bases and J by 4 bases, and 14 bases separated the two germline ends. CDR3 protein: CATSIDRNLYEQYF. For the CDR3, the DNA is TGTGCCACCAGCATTGATAGAAATCTGTACGAGCAGTACTTC. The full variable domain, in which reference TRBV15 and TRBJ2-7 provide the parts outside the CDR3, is DAMVIQNPRYQVTQFGKPVTLSCSQTLNHNVMYWYQQKSSQAPKLLFHYYDKDFNNEADTPDNFQSRRPNTSFCFLDIRSPGLGDTAMYLCATSIDRNLYEQYFGPGTRLTVT.

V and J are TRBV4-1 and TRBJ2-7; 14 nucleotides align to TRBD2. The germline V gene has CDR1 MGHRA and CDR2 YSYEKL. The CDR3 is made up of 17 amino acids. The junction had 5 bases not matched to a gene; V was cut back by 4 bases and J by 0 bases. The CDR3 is CASSRTSGRYFSYEQYF. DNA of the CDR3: TGCGCCAGCAGCCGGACTAGCGGGAGGTATTTCTCCTACGAGCAGTACTTC.

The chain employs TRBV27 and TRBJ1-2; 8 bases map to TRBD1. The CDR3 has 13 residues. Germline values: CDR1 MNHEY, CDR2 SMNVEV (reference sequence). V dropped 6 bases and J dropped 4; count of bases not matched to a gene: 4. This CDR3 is CASSNRGTYGYTF. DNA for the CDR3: TGTGCCAGCAGCAACAGGGGGACCTATGGCTACACCTTC.

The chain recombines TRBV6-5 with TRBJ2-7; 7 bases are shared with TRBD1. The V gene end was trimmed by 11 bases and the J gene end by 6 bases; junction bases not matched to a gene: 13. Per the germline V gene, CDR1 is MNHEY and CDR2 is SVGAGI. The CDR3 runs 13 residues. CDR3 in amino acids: CASRERGPSEQYF. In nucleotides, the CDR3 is TGTGCCTCCCGTGAAAGGGGGCCCTCCGAGCAGTACTTC.

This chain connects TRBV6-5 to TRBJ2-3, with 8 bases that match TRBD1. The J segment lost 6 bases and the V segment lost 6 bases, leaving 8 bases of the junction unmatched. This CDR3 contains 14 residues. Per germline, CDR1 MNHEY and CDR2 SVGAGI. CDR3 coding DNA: TGTGCCAGCAGGCCAGGGGGCTTGAGTGATACGCAGTATTTT. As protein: CASRPGGLSDTQYF.

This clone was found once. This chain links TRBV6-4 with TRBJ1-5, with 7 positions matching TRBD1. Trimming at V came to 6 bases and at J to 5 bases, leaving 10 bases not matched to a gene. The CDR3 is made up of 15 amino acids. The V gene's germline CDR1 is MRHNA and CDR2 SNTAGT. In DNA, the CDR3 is TGTGCCAGCAGCTATACTGCAGGGGGTGATCAGCCCCAGCATTTT. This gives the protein CASSYTAGGDQPQHF.